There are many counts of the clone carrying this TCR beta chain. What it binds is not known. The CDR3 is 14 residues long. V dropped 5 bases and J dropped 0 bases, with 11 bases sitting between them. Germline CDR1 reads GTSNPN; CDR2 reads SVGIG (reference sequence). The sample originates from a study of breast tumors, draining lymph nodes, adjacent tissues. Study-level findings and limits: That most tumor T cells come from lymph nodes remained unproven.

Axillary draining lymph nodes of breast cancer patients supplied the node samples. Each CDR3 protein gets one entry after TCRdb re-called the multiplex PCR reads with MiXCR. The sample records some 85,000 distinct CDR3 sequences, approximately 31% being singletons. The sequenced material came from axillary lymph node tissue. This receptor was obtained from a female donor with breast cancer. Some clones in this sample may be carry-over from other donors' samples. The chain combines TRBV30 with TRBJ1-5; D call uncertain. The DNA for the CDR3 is TGTGCCTGGTCGCTTGGCGCTAGCAATCAGCCCCAGCATTTT. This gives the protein CAWSLGASNQPQHF.